This TCR beta chain was observed in a study of human T cells and chemical hapten exposure. On the study more broadly: The study traced per-sample TCR yield variation mainly to small differences in pooled library volumes.

Germline CDR1 and CDR2: SQVTM and ANQGSEA. The V segment lost 1 base and the J segment 4 bases; nucleotides outside the gene matches: 1. The CDR3 has 14 amino acids. Study-wide results and limits: Sensitizing to DPC left TCRs with a frequency above 1 in 1000 unaltered.

Individual cDNA molecules each carried unique molecular identifiers attached by the library. Per the original methods: A typical sample had approximately 93,000 TCRs, with 23,224 to 690,600 overall. In TCRdb, the 5' RACE reads were re-called with MiXCR into one record per CDR3 protein. TCRdb's processing, not the authors' own work, is the source of the V and J calls. The sample gives roughly 81,000 distinct CDR3 sequences, around a sixth of which show up once; 6.8% is in the top ten. Unfractionated whole blood served as the source for total RNA extraction. There are a few counts of this clonotype. Its antigen is unidentified.

This sequence originates from a female donor in good health. This chain uses TRBV29-1 with TRBJ2-3, with 11 bases that match TRBD1. The CDR3 DNA is TGCAGCGTTGAAGGGGGACAGGGGGCAGATACGCAGTATTTT. Translated, it gives CSVEGGQGADTQYF.